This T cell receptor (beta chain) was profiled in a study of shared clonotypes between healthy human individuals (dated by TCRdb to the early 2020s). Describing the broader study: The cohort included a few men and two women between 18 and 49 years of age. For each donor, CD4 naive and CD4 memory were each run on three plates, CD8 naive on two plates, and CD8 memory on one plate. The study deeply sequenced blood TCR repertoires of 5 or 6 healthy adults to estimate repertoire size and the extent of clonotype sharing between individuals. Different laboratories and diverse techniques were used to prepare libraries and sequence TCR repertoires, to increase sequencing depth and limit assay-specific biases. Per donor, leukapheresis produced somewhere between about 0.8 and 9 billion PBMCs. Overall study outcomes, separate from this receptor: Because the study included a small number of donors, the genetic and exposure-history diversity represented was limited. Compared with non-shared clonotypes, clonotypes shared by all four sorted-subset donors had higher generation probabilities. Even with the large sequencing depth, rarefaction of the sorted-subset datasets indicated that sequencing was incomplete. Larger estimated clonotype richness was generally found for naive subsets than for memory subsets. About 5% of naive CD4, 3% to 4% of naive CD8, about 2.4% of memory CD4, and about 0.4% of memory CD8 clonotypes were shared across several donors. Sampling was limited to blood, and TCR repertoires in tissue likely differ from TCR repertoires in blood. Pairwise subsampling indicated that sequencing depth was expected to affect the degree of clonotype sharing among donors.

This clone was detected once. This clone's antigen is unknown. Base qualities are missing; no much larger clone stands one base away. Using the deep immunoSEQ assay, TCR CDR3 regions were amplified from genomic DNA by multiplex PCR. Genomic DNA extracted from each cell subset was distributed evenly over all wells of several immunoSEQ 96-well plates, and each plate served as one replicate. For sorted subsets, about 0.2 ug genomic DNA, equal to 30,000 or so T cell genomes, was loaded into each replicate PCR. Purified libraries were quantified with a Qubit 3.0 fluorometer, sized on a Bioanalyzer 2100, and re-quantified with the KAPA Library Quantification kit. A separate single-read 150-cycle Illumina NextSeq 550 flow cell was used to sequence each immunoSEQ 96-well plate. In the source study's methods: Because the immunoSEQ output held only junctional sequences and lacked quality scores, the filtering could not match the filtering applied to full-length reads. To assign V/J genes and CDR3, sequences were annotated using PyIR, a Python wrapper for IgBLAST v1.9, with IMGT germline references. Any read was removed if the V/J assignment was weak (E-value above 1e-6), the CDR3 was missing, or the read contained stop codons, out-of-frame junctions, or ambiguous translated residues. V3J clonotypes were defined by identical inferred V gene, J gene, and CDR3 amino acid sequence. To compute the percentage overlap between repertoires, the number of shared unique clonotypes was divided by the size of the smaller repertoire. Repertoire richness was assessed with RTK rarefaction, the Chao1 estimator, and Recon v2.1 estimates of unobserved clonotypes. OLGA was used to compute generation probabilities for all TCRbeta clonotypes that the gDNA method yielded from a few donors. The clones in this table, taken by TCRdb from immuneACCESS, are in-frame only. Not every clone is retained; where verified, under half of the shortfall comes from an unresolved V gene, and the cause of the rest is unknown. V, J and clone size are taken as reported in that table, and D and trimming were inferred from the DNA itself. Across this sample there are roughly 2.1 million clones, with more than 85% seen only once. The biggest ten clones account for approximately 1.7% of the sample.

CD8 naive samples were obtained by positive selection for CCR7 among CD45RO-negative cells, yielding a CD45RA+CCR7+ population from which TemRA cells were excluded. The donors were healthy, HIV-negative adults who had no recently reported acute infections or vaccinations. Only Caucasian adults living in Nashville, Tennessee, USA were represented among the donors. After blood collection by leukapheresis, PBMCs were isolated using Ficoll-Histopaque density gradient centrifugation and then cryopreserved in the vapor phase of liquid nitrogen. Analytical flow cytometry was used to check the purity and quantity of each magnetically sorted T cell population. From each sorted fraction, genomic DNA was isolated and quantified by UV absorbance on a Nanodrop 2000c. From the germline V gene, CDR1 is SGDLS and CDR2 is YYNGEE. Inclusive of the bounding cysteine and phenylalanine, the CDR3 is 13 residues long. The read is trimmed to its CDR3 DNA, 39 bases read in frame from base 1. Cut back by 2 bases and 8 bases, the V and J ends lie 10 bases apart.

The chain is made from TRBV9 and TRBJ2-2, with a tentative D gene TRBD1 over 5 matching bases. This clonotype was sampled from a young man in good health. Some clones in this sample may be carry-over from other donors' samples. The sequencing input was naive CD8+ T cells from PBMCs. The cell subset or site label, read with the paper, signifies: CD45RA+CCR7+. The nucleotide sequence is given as TGTGCCAGCAGCGTGTCTTCAGGGGGGGAGCTGTTTTTT. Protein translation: CASSVSSGGELFF.